Below are 12 T cell receptor beta chains sequenced from a single sample in a study of blood T cell repertoires in COVID-19. Sequenced by immunoSEQ multiplex PCR; TCRdb stores in-frame clones only, minus some. The data show 150,000 or so clones, 75% to 90% seen once. The sample consisted of peripheral blood. The receptors were gathered from a man between 18 and 29 years old with COVID-19, enrolled during active disease.

In DNA form, the CDR3 reads TGCGCCAGCAGCTTGACAGCGGGGACTCGCACCGGGGAGCTGTTTTTT. Its translation: CASSLTAGTRTGELFF. The chain links TRBV5-1 to TRBJ2-2; 7 positions agree with TRBD2. With V trimmed by 1 base and J by 4 bases, 7 bases remained unmatched. CDR1 and CDR2 from the germline V gene are SGHRS and YFSETQ. The length of the CDR3 is 16 residues.

For this clone: An end of the junction does not agree with germline; a read error may underlie this. Here the CDR3 DNA reads TGTGCCAGCAGCCTAGCGGGAGGGCCTCCCGGGGAGCTGTTTTTT. The encoded protein is CASSLAGGPPGELFF. The rearrangement uses TRBV7-9 and TRBJ2-2, with 12 bases aligning to TRBD2. The length of the CDR3 is 15 residues. Germline CDR1 and CDR2: SEHNR and FQNEAQ (reference sequence).

The genes are TRBV7-6 and TRBJ1-3; D ambiguous. Trimming took off 5 bases at V and 0 bases at J, with 20 bases between the two ends. Germline V CDR1 and CDR2: SGHVS, FNYEAQ. The CDR3 is made up of 18 amino acids. DNA for the CDR3: TGTGCCAGCAGCCTGAGGGCCCCGACCCTCTACTCTGGAAACACCATATATTTT. This sequence encodes CASSLRAPTLYSGNTIYF.

The chain carries TRBV30 and TRBJ1-1; 7 nucleotides match TRBD1. The V gene end was trimmed by 2 bases and the J gene end by 1 base; junction bases not matched to a gene: 7. Per germline, CDR1 GTSNPN and CDR2 SVGIG (reference sequence). This CDR3 region has 15 residues. The CDR3 nucleotides are TGTGCCTGGAGTAAGGGGGCCGGAACGAACACTGAAGCTTTCTTT. Its translation: CAWSKGAGTNTEAFF.

In the case of this clone: One end of the junction fails to match germline, which may point to a read error. This sequence joins TRBV10-2 and TRBJ2-7; TRBD2 is a possible D gene (5 bases). Germline CDR1 and CDR2: WSHSY and SAAADI. CDR3 length equals 11 residues. The CDR3 spells CASCDGLLWYF. CDR3 coding DNA: TGCGCCAGCTGTGACGGACTGCTGTGGTACTTC.

This rearrangement joins TRBV19 to TRBJ2-3, with 7 bases fitting TRBD1. J was trimmed by 2 bases and V by 3 bases; bases with no gene match: 8. Germline V gene lookup returns CDR1 LNHDA and CDR2 SQIVND (reference sequence). The CDR3 runs 16 residues. CDR3 sequence: CASSIRDSSFTDTQYF. The CDR3 DNA sequence: TGTGCCAGTAGTATCCGGGACAGCAGCTTCACAGATACGCAGTATTTT.

This clone was detected only once. This chain uses TRBV28 with TRBJ1-6; D gene ambiguous. This CDR3 has 14 residues. The V gene lost 2 bases and the J gene lost 7 bases, with 9 bases spanning the gap. The germline V gene encodes CDR1 MDHEN and CDR2 SYDVKM. DNA for the CDR3: TGTGCCAGCAGTTTAACTACTATAAATTCACCCCTCCACTTT. It codes for CASSLTTINSPLHF. Full variable domain (rest looked up from reference TRBV28 and TRBJ1-6): DVKVTQSSRYLVKRTGEKVFLECVQDMDHENMFWYRQDPGLGLRLIYFSYDVKMKEKGDIPEGYSVSREKKERFSLILESASTNQTSMYLCASSLTTINSPLHFGNGTRLTVT.

The chain is built from TRBV11-3 and TRBJ2-1; 12 nucleotides match TRBD2. Trimming took 5 bases from V and 3 from J; bases not matched to a gene: 5. The CDR3 is 16 amino acids. The germline CDR1 and CDR2 sequences are SGHNT and YENEEA. The DNA of the CDR3 is TGTGCCAGCAGCAAGCGGACTAGCGGGAACTACAATGAGCAGTTCTTC. This sequence encodes CASSKRTSGNYNEQFF. Together with reference TRBV11-3 and TRBJ2-1, the CDR3 gives the full variable domain: EAGVVQSPRYKIIEKKQPVAFWCNPISGHNTLYWYLQNLGQGPELLIRYENEEAVDDSQLPKDRFSAERLKGVDSTLKIQPAELGDSAVYLCASSKRTSGNYNEQFFGPGTRLTVL.

The chain links TRBV5-4 to TRBJ2-7; TRBD1 might be the D (6 bases). The length of the CDR3 is 16 residues. Germline CDR1 reads SGHNT; CDR2 reads YYREEE (reference sequence). The V end lost 0 bases, the J end lost 0 bases, and 13 bases lay between the germline ends. The CDR3, as DNA: TGTGCCAGCAGCTTGGCCTTAACCAGGGGCTCCTACGAGCAGTACTTC. Its translation: CASSLALTRGSYEQYF.

The rearrangement uses TRBV6-2 or TRBV6-3 and TRBJ2-7; 11 bases align to TRBD1. Germline-derived CDR1 and CDR2 are MNHEY and SVGEGT. The CDR3 runs to 15 residues. After removal of 0 bases from V and 3 bases from J, the junction contained 1 base not matched to a gene. The DNA of the CDR3 is TGTGCCAGCAGTTACTCCGGGACAGGGGGCTACGAGCAGTACTTC. Translated: CASSYSGTGGYEQYF.

The chain carries TRBV2 and TRBJ2-7, with 8 bases lining up with TRBD2. The CDR3 length is 15 residues. From germline, CDR1 is SNHLY and CDR2 FYNNEI. V was clipped by 4 bases and J by 0 bases; unmatched bases: 5. The CDR3 sequence is CASSVGTSFSYEQYF. In DNA, the CDR3 is TGTGCCAGCAGTGTAGGGACTAGTTTCTCCTACGAGCAGTACTTC.

The CDR3: CASSSKDRVGVAELFF. CDR3 coding DNA: TGTGCCAGCAGCTCCAAGGACAGGGTAGGAGTGGCCGAGCTGTTTTTT. The chain couples TRBV7-8 to TRBJ2-2; 8 nucleotides match TRBD1. V shed 4 bases, J shed 11 bases, and the junction held 15 bases outside the gene matches. The CDR3 runs 16 residues. Germline V CDR1 and CDR2: SGHVS, FQNEAQ. The entire variable domain, with the rest obtained from reference TRBV7-8 and TRBJ2-2, is as follows: GAGVSQSPRYKVAKRGQDVALRCDPISGHVSLFWYQQALGQGPEFLTYFQNEAQLDKSGLPSDRFFAERPEGSVSTLKIQRTQQEDSAVYLCASSSKDRVGVAELFFGEGSRLTVL.